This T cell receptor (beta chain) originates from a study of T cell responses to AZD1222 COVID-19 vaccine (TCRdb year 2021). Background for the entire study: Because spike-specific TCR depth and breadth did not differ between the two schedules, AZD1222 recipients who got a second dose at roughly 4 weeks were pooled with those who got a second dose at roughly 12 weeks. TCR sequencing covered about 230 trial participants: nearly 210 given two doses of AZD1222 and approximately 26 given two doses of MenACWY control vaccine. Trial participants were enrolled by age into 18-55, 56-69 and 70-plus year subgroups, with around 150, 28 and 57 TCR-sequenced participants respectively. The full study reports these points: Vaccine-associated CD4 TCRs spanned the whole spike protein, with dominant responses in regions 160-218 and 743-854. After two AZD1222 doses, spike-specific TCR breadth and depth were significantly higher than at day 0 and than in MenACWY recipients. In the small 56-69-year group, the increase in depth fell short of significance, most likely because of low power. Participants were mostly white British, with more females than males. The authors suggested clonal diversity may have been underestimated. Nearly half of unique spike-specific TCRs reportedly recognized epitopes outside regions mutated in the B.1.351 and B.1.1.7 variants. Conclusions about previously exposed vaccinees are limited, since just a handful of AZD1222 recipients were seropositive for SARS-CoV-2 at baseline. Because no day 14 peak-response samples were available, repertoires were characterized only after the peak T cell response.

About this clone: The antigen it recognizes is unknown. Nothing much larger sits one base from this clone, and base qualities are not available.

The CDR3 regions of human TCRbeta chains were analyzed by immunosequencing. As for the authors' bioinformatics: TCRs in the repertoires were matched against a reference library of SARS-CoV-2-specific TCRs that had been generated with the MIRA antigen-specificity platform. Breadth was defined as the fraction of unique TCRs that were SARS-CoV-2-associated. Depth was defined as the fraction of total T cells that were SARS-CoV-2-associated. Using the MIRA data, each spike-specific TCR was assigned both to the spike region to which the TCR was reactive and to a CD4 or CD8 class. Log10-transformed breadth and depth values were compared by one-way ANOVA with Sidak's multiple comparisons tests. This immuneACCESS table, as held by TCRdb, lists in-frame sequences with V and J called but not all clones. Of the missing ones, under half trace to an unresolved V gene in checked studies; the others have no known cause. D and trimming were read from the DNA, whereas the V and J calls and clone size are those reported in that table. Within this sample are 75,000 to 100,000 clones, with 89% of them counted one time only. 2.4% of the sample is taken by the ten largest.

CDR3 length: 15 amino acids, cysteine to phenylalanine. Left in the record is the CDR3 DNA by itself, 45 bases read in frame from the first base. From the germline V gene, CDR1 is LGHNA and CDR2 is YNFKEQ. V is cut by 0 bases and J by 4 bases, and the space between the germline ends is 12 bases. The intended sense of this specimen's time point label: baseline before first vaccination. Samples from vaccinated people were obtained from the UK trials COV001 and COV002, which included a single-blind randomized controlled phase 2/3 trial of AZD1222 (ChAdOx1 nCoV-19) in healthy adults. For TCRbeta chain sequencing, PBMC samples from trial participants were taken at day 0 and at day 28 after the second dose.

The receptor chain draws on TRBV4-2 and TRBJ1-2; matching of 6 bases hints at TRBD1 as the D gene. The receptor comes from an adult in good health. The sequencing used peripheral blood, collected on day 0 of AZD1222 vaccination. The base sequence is TGTGCCAGCAGCCAAGAATTCAACAGGGCCTATGGCTACACCTTC. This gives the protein CASSQEFNRAYGYTF.